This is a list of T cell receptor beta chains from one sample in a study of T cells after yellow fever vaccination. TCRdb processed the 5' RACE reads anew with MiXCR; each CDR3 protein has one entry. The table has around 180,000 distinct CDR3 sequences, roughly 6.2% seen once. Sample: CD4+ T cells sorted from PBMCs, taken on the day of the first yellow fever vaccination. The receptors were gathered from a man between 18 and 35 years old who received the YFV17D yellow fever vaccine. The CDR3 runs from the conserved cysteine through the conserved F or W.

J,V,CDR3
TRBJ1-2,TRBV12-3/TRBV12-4,CASSLQGFNYGYTF
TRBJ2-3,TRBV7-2,CASSQDFSDYTQYF
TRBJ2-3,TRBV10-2,CASMTGHHNTDTQYF
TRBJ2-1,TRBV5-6,CASRVVGRDEQFF
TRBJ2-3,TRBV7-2,CASSSYSGGLTDTQYF
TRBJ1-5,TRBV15,CATSRDPFGGGSQPQHF
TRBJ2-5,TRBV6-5,CASSYSNPAGGIKETQYF
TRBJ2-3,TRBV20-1,CCASGGRDYTDTQYF
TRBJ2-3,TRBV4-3,CASSRDYTDTQYF
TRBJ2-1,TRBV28,CASRGSYNEQFF
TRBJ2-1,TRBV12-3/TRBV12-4,CASSLGQLDEQFF
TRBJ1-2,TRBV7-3,CASSLRGGPNYGYTF
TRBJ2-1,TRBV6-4,CASSERAGDEQFF
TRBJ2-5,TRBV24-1,CATSDPGLAGAQETQYF
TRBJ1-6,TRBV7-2,CASSLGTGVHNSPLHF
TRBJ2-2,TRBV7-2,CASSLWGRGTGELFF
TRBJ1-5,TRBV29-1,CSVVIRGDQPQHF
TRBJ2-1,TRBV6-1,CASSGGTSGYNEQFF
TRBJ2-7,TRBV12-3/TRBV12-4,CASSLVTGKQYF
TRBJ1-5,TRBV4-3,CASSQAATADLNWPQHF
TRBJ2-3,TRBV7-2,CASSSSSGAEYF
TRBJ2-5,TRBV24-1,CATSGVQGDGETQYF
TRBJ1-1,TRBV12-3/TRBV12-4,CASGQGGTEAFF
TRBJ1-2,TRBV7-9,CASSRRNFYGYTF
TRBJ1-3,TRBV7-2,CASSLDREAGNTIYF
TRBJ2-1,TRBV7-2,CASSLSPSRSYNEQFF
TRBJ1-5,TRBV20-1,CSARAGVKQPQHF
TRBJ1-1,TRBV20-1,CSATRDRSSEAFF